This T cell receptor (beta chain) was retrieved from a study of T-cell memory formation after mild COVID-19 (dated by TCRdb to the early 2020s). A note on the overall study: TCR sequence clusters from the two donors were found to be largely donor specific. The cohort was made up of two young adult volunteers, one female and one male, who were previously healthy. In two donors, T-cell clones that expanded and contracted after mild COVID-19 were followed by sequencing TCRalpha and TCRbeta repertoires longitudinally.

The sample was run on an Illumina NovaSeq 6000. TCRalpha and TCRbeta cDNA libraries were built by 5'RACE with constant-segment primers, adding sample barcodes and unique molecular identifiers. RNA was extracted from every sample with Trizol reagent. Amplification of the libraries took two PCR steps, and the second step added a second sample barcode plus Illumina TruSeq adapters. Sequencing of libraries was performed on an Illumina NovaSeq with 2 x 150 bp paired-end reads. The paper's processing steps were these. Demultiplexing of reads and collapsing into UMI-guided consensus sequences were performed with migec v1.2.7. Using mixcr v2.1.11, the UMI consensuses were aligned to TRA and TRB V and J templates and assembled into clonotypes. Expanded or contracted clonotypes were those called significant by both edgeR and NoisET, with noise models trained on biological replicates. For edgeR calls, the thresholds were a false discovery rate-adjusted p below 0.01 and a log2 fold-change of 1. PCA with hierarchical clustering of max-normalized trajectories of the 1000 most abundant clonotypes was used as exploratory dynamics analysis. Separately sequenced CD4+ and CD8+ repertoires were used to assign a CD4 or CD8 phenotype to each responding clone. The raw public reads went through TCRdb reprocessing: fastp at Q25, MiXCR clone calling, in-frame beta chains kept. Each entry is one CDR3 protein sequence, shown with its most common DNA and genes. These V and J calls are TCRdb output, not the study's own analysis. Within this sample are roughly 190,000 distinct CDR3 sequences, with 15% to 20% of them counted one time only. 2.4% of the sample comes from the top ten.

The CDR3 has 15 amino acids, counting the end cysteine and phenylalanine. The only DNA kept is the CDR3, 45 bases in frame from the first base. Here V drops 6 bases and J drops 3 bases, and the junction holds 8 bases not matched to any gene. Via the germline V gene, CDR1 is MNHEY and CDR2 SVGEGT. Only a few counts were recorded for this clonotype. Its antigen has not been determined. Qualities for individual bases were not recorded, and no much larger clone is one base off. General findings and caveats noted by the study authors: The study included only a couple of mild cases, and larger cohorts that include severe cases with pre-infection samples were judged to be necessary. The detection of some responding clones in pre-infection memory suggests that pre-existing cross-reactive memory T cells joined the SARS-CoV-2 response. SARS-CoV-2 specificity was not confirmed for the second-wave clones peaking on day 37. Contracting CD4+ clones were found mainly in CM and EM memory subsets, while CD8+ clones were enriched in EMRA. Balanced CD4/CD8 phenotypes were observed for clones contracting from day 15 to 85, whereas a bias towards CD4+ was observed for a second wave of clones expanding from day 15 to 37.

PBMCs were isolated by Ficoll-Paque density gradient centrifugation. The rearranged segments are TRBV6-2 or TRBV6-3 and TRBJ2-7, with TRBD1 matching 10 junction bases. The specimen sequenced was PBMCs or a T cell subset sorted from them (not recorded which). The TCR sequence derives from an adult woman who had mild COVID-19 (a few samples of this study predate the infection). The sample titles of this study are shuffled in the database, so cell type and time point are left out; the donor was told from shared clones. The sequence in DNA is TGTGCCAGCAGAGCCACCGGGACAGGGGACTACGAGCAGTACTTC. Its protein reads: CASRATGTGDYEQYF.